A selection of T cell receptor beta chains follows, all from one sample in a study of blood T cell repertoires in COVID-19. Clones were read by immunoSEQ multiplex PCR, and TCRdb kept only the in-frame ones, dropping some. The sample includes some 150,000 clones, about 86% of them seen just once. Material: peripheral blood. The source is a woman aged 60-75 years with COVID-19, enrolled during active disease. Each CDR3 is given without its conserved first and last residue. Fields, in order: V gene, J gene, CDR3 protein.

TRBV5-4	TRBJ1-2	ASSKGGDGYT
TRBV5-1	TRBJ2-1	ASTLRATGEQF
TRBV2	TRBJ1-4	ASKPRTGVEKLF
TRBV11-3	TRBJ2-7	ASSEIARFFEQY
TRBV19	TRBJ1-1	ASSIVQGTEAF
TRBV10-1	TRBJ1-2	ASSESGTHGYT
TRBV4-1	TRBJ2-7	ASSQIEVNYEQY
TRBV3-1/TRBV3-2	TRBJ2-7	ASVRAGSSYEQY
TRBV6-2/TRBV6-3	TRBJ2-1	ASSNTGGAFNEQF
TRBV30	TRBJ1-1	AWSSLTGEGTEAF
TRBV30	TRBJ1-6	AWSVLPGQGYNSPLH
TRBV5-4	TRBJ2-3	ASSLGRGRDTQY
TRBV19	TRBJ1-1	ASNQQGATAEAF
TRBV30	TRBJ2-7	AWSPTRTGAPYEQY
TRBV28	TRBJ2-7	ASSLFGQETYEQY
TRBV15	TRBJ2-1	ATSRARSSGSIEQF